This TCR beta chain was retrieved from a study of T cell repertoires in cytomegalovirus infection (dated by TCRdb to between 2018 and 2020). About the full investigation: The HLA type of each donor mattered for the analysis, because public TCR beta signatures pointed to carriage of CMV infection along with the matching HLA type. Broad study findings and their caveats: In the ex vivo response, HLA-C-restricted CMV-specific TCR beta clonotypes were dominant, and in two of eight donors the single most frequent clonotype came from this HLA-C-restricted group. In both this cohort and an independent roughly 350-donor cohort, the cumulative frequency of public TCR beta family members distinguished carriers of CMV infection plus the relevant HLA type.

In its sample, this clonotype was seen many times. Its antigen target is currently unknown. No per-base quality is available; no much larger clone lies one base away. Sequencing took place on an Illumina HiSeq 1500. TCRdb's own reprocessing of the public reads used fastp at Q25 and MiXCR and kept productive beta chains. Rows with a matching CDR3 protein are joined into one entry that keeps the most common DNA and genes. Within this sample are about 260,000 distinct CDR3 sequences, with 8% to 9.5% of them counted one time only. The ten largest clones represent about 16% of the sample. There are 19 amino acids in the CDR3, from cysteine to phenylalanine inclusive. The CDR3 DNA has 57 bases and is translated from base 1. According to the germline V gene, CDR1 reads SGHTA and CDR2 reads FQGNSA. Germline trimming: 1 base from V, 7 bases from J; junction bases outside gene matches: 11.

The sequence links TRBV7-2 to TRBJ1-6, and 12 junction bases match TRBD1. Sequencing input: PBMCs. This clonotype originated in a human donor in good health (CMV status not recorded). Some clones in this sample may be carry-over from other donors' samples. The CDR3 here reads CASSLGGTGGLGSNSPLHF. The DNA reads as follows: TGTGCCAGCAGCTTAGGGGGGACAGGGGGCCTTGGTAGCAATTCACCCCTCCACTTT.